This TCR beta chain was sequenced for a study of blood T cell repertoires in COVID-19. Whole-study context: Samples came from the United States, Italy and Spain, spanning acute and convalescent COVID-19. Sources were T cells, B-cell-depleted T cells, or PBMCs; the material itself was cDNA or gDNA.

Germline CDR1 and CDR2: SGHRS and YFSETQ. J gave up 7 bases and V 4 bases, and 7 bases lay outside the gene matches. The CDR3 spans 14 residues. Authors' data handling: It was from reference gene primer amplification that nucleated cell counts were estimated. Clones were read by immunoSEQ multiplex PCR, and TCRdb kept only the in-frame ones, dropping some. V and J calls plus clone size are reproduced from that table; the DNA served to infer D and trimming. The sample shows some 30,000 clones, about 90% of them seen only once. The receptor comes from a human donor in a cohort sampled during active COVID-19. Input material: peripheral blood. This rearrangement joins TRBV5-1 to TRBJ1-1; TRBD1 matches at 10 bases. The CDR3 spells CASSNKGQGYEAFF. For the CDR3, the DNA is TGCGCCAGCAGCAACAAGGGACAGGGGTATGAAGCTTTCTTT. Using reference TRBV5-1 and TRBJ1-1 for the parts outside the CDR3, the full variable domain is KAGVTQTPRYLIKTRGQQVTLSCSPISGHRSVSWYQQTPGQGLQFLFEYFSETQRNKGNFPGRFSGRQFSNSRSEMNVSTLELGDSALYLCASSNKGQGYEAFFGQGTRLTVV.